The sequence of this T cell receptor (beta chain) was determined in a study of blood T cell repertoires in COVID-19. The V gene's germline CDR1 is LNHDA and CDR2 SQIVND (reference sequence). The CDR3 spans 17 residues. V was pared by 3 bases and J by 0 bases, with 12 bases between. While infection was still active, Seattle patients were enrolled and then followed longitudinally. TCRdb keeps only in-frame clones here, not all; method: immunoSEQ multiplex PCR. The sample has about 410,000 clones; around nine tenths are singletons. V and J are TRBV19 and TRBJ2-6, with D possibly being TRBD2 (7 bases). The receptor's source is a woman aged 40 to 49 with COVID-19, enrolled during active disease. The sequencing input was peripheral blood. The CDR3 reads CASSIWGGASGANVLTF. CDR3 sequence (DNA): TGTGCCAGTAGTATTTGGGGGGGGGCCTCTGGGGCCAACGTCCTGACTTTC.